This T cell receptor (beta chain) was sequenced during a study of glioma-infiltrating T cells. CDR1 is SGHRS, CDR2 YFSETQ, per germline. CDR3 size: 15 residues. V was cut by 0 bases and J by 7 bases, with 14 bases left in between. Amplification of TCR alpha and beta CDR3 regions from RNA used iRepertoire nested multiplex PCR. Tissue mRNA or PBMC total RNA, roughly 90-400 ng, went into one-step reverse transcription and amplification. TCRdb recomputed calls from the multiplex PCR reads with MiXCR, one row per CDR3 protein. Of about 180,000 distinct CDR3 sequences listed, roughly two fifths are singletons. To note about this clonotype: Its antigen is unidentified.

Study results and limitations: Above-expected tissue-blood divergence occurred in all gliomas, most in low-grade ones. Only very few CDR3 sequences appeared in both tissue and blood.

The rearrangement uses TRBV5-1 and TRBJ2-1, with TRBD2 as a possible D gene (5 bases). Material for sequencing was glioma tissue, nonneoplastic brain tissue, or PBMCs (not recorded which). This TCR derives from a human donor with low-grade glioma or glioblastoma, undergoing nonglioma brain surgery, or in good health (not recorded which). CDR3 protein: CASSLGGSSSNEQFF. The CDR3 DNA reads TGCGCCAGCAGCTTGGGAGGGTCATCAAGTAATGAGCAGTTCTTC.